The text below deals with one T cell receptor (beta chain). This entry comes from a study of blood T cell repertoires in COVID-19. Turning to the study itself: Sites across the United States, Italy and Spain contributed samples from acute and convalescent COVID-19. PBMCs, B-cell-depleted T cells, or T cells were the source of the cDNA or gDNA that made up the material.

Generated by immunoSEQ multiplex PCR, the TCRdb table keeps only in-frame clones and is missing some. The data hold approximately 150,000 clones, with roughly 84% observed a single time. The sequencing sample was made of peripheral blood. The sequence came from a human donor in a cohort sampled during active COVID-19.

The CDR3 region is CASLRTVNTGELFF. The CDR3 bases are TGTGCCAGCCTGAGGACAGTGAACACCGGGGAGCTGTTTTTT. This chain links TRBV2 with TRBJ2-2, with a possible D match to TRBD1 (6 bases). Germline assignment: CDR1 SNHLY and CDR2 FYNNEI. V gave up 8 bases and J gave up 1 base, with 11 bases separating them. This CDR3 contains 14 residues.